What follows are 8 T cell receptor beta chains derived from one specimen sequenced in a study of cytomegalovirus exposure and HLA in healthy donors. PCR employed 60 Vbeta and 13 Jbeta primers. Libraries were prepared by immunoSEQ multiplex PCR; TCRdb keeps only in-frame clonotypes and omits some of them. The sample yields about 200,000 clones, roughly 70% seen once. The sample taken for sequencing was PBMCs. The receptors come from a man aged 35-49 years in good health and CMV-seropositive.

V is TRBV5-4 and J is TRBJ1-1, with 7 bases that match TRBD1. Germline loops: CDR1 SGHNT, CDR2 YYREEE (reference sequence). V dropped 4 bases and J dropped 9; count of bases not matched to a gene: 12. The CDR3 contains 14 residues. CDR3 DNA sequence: TGTGCCAGCAGCCCAGAAAACCGACAGGGTCAAGCTTTCTTT. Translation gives CASSPENRQGQAFF.

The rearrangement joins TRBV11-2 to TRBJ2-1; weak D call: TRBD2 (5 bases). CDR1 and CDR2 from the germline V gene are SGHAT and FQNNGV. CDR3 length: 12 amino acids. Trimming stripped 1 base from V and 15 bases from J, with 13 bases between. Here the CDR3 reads CASSLGRGEWFF. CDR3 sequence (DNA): TGTGCCAGCAGCTTAGGCCGGGGTGAGTGGTTCTTC. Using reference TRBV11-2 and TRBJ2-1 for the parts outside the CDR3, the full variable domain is EAGVAQSPRYKIIEKRQSVAFWCNPISGHATLYWYQQILGQGPKLLIQFQNNGVVDDSQLPKDRFSAERLKGVDSTLKIQPAKLEDSAVYLCASSLGRGEWFFGPGTRLTVL.

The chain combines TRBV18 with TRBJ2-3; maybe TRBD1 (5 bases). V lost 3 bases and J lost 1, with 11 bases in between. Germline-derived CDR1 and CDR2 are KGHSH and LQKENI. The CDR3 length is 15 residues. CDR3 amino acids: CASSPRDSRTDTQYF. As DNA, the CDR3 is TGTGCCAGCTCACCTCGTGACAGTCGCACAGATACGCAGTATTTT.

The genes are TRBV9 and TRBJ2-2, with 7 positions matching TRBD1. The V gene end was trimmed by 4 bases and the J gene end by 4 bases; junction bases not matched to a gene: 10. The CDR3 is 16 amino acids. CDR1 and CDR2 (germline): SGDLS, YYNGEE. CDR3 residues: CASSSRGRVGTGELFF. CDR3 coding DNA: TGTGCCAGCAGCTCGAGGGGGCGGGTAGGCACCGGGGAGCTGTTTTTT. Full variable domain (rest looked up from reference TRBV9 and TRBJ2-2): DSGVTQTPKHLITATGQRVTLRCSPRSGDLSVYWYQQSLDQGLQFLIQYYNGEERAKGNILERFSAQQFPDLHSELNLSSLELGDSALYFCASSSRGRVGTGELFFGEGSRLTVL.

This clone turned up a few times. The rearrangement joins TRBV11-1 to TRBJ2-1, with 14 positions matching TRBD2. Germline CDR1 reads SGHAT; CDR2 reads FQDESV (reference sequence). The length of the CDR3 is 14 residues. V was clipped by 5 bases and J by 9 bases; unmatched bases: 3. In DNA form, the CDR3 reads TGTGCCAGCAGCCGACTAGCGGGGGGGATTGAGCAGTTCTTC. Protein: CASSRLAGGIEQFF.

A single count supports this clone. The DNA of the CDR3 is TGTGCCAGCAGCTTAGGAACAGGGAGTCGGAATCAGCCCCAGCATTTT. Amino acid sequence: CASSLGTGSRNQPQHF. This chain connects TRBV7-2 to TRBJ1-5; the D gene is possibly TRBD1 (6 bases). Trimming removed 1 base at V and 4 bases at J, with 14 bases between. CDR3 length equals 16 residues. CDR1 is SGHTA and CDR2 is FQGNSA in the germline V gene.

CDR3 sequence: CASSLSGSYNSPLHF. The CDR3 DNA reads TGTGCCAGCAGTTTATCCGGGTCCTATAATTCACCCCTCCACTTT. This rearrangement joins TRBV27 to TRBJ1-6, with D unclear. The CDR3 is 15 amino acids. CDR1 MNHEY and CDR2 SMNVEV come from the germline V gene (reference sequence). Trimming cost V 0 bases and J 1 base, with 4 bases left between them.

The CDR3 reads CASSLSGTEAFF. Written as DNA, the CDR3 is TGTGCCAGCAGCTTATCAGGGACTGAAGCTTTCTTT. V gene TRBV7-9 combines with J gene TRBJ1-1; D might be TRBD1 (5 bases). The germline CDR1 and CDR2 sequences are SEHNR and FQNEAQ (reference sequence). Trimming pared 2 bases from V and 5 bases from J, leaving 6 bases between. This CDR3 is built from 12 residues.